This TCR beta chain was retrieved from a study of cytomegalovirus exposure and HLA in healthy donors. With 60 Vbeta and 13 Jbeta primers, the PCR was carried out. Measured with immunoSEQ multiplex PCR; TCRdb has only the in-frame clones, and not every one. The profile covers hundreds of thousands of clones, with roughly two thirds appearing a single time and 2% to 2.5% taken by the ten largest. Study-level findings and limits: The availability of immune exposure information extended only to CMV serostatus. Further analysis, carried out later, found HLA-associated TCR beta chains more clonally expanded than equally common other chains.

Germline assignment: CDR1 MNHNY and CDR2 SVGAGI (reference sequence). CDR3 length equals 16 residues. This clone was found once. Its antigen remains unidentified. This chain connects TRBV6-6 to TRBJ2-5; possible D gene TRBD2, 5 bases. The tail of the sequence fits TRBJ2-7 better, so the J call may be wrong. This clonotype was sampled from a female donor in good health and CMV-seronegative. Input material: PBMCs. CDR3 nucleotide sequence: TGTGCCAGCAGTTACTCTCGCGGGTCGAGCTCCTACGAGCAGTACTTC. It encodes CASSYSRGSSSYEQYF.